The clone carrying this T cell receptor beta chain came up once. The data belong to a study of neoadjuvant anti-PD-1 for oral cavity cancer. Germline CDR1 and CDR2: SEHNR and FQNEAQ (reference sequence). The CDR3 is made up of 13 amino acids. V was cut by 5 bases and J by 6 bases, with 14 bases left in between. The time point here: after neoadjuvant nivolumab, at surgical resection. Profiled with immunoSEQ multiplex PCR; TCRdb holds only in-frame clones, not every one. The table lists approximately 9,500 clones, less than 75% of them singletons. The sequence was obtained from a person aged 40 to 85 with oral cavity squamous cell carcinoma. This specimen consisted of PBMCs, obtained after nivolumab (anti-PD-1) treatment. This chain links TRBV7-9 with TRBJ2-7, with TRBD1 as a possible D gene (6 bases). CDR3 sequence reads: CASSHRVSREQYF. CDR3 bases: TGTGCCAGCAGCCACAGGGTTTCGCGCGAGCAGTACTTC.